This T cell receptor beta chain is drawn from a study of blood T cell repertoires in COVID-19. The V and J ends lost 6 bases and 8 bases respectively, with 17 bases between them. Germline V gene lookup returns CDR1 MNHEY and CDR2 SVGAGI. The CDR3 consists of 15 residues. The authors' processing: Reference gene primer amplification yielded estimated nucleated cell counts. This table comes from immunoSEQ multiplex PCR, and its TCRdb copy is limited to in-frame clones, with some not included. V and J calls and clone size are those listed in that table; D and trimming were worked out from the DNA. Here the sample spans about 170,000 clones, around 82% being singletons.

This chain links TRBV6-5 with TRBJ1-6, with D perhaps TRBD1 (5 bases). The TCR sequence derives from a man in his 70s with active or convalescent COVID-19. Sequenced material: peripheral blood. CDR3 bases: TGTGCCAGCAGCCCGAAGCCAAGGGGTTATTCACCCCTCCACTTT. Protein product: CASSPKPRGYSPLHF.